The T cell receptor beta chain under discussion was sequenced for a study of CD8 T cells in ankylosing spondylitis. Study-level points and caveats: Reportedly, matched ankylosing spondylitis synovial fluid was significantly enriched for disease-linked clones. Peripheral blood held disease-linked clones only at relatively low frequency, and these were CD8+.

5'-RACE, quantitative and with molecular barcodes, yielded the TCR beta libraries. TCRdb itself ran the 5' RACE reads through MiXCR, one entry per CDR3 protein. The repertoire holds about 300,000 distinct CDR3 sequences, with less than 25% as singletons. On this clonotype: The antigen remains unidentified.

The source is a female donor with ankylosing spondylitis or in good health (not recorded which). The sample taken for sequencing was blood, either unsorted or a sorted T cell fraction (not recorded which).

The CDR3, as DNA: TGTGCCAGCAGTTACACCGGAGACGTAGATACGCAGTATTTT. Its translation: CASSYTGDVDTQYF. This sequence joins TRBV6-2 or TRBV6-3 and TRBJ2-3; D is ambiguous. The length of the CDR3 is 14 residues. V was clipped by 2 bases and J by 5 bases, with 11 bases between them. The V gene's germline CDR1 is MNHEY and CDR2 SVGEGT.